Shown below are 23 T cell receptor beta chains from a single sample sequenced in a study of response to subunit inactivated influenza vaccine. TCRdb reanalysed the RT-PCR reads using MiXCR and keeps one entry per CDR3 protein. The data show approximately 680,000 distinct CDR3 sequences, roughly 14% seen once. This specimen consisted of PBMCs from blood, obtained 12 days after vaccination. The receptors shown here come from a man between 50 and 59 years old who received an inactivated influenza vaccine.

CDR3 loop: CASSLSGTIFSNEQFF. CDR3 coding DNA: TGTGCCAGCAGTCTCTCCGGGACCATATTTTCCAATGAGCAGTTCTTC. The J gene is TRBJ2-1, the V gene TRBV27; D could derive from TRBD1 or TRBD2 (5 bases each). The germline V gene has CDR1 MNHEY and CDR2 SMNVEV (reference sequence). With 5 bases removed from V and 6 bases from J, the gap between germline ends came to 20 bases. The CDR3 has 16 amino acids.

The genes are TRBV15 and TRBJ2-1, with TRBD1 matching over 9 bases. The CDR3 totals 15 residues. The germline V gene has CDR1 LNHNV and CDR2 YYDKDF (reference sequence). With V trimmed by 5 bases and J by 4 bases, 6 bases remained unmatched. CDR3 amino acids: CATSPRGQGYNEQFF. In DNA, the CDR3 is TGTGCCACCAGCCCACGGGGACAGGGATACAATGAGCAGTTCTTC.

This clonotype was counted at least ten times. The V gene is TRBV9, the J gene TRBJ2-7; TRBD2 matches 10 bases. The germline gives CDR1 SGDLS, CDR2 YYNGEE. J was trimmed by 3 bases and V by 3 bases; bases with no gene match: 6. CDR3 size: 15 residues. In DNA form, the CDR3 reads TGTGCCAGCAGCGAAACCGGGACTAGCGACTACGAGCAGTACTTC. The encoded protein is CASSETGTSDYEQYF.

The V call is TRBV5-1, the J call TRBJ2-7, with D tentatively TRBD1 (5 bases). V lost 5 bases and J 0 bases, leaving 12 bases between the germline ends. Per the germline V gene, CDR1 is SGHRS and CDR2 is YFSETQ. The CDR3 totals 14 residues. Here the CDR3 reads CASSPDSLSYEQYF. The DNA of the CDR3 is TGCGCCAGCAGTCCCGACAGCCTCTCCTACGAGCAGTACTTC.

A few counts support this clonotype. The chain is built from TRBV24-1 and TRBJ2-1, with unresolved D. The CDR3 is 11 amino acids. The germline CDR1 and CDR2 sequences are KGHDR and SFDVKD. Trimming left V 5 bases short and J 7 bases short, with 5 bases between. CDR3 sequence: CATSVRNEQFF. The CDR3, as DNA: TGTGCCACCAGTGTAAGAAATGAGCAGTTCTTC.

This clonotype was recorded a few times. J is TRBJ2-2 and V is TRBV10-3; D might be TRBD2 (6 bases). The V gene's germline CDR1 is ENHRY and CDR2 SYGVKD. V lost 4 bases and J 7 bases, leaving 10 bases between the germline ends. The CDR3 consists of 13 residues. The CDR3 DNA is TGTGCCATCAGTGTCACGCGGGACGGGGAGCTGTTTTTT. This codes for CAISVTRDGELFF.

This clonotype was counted a few times. The rearrangement uses TRBV28 and TRBJ1-4; 9 bases are a match to TRBD1. This CDR3 is built from 14 residues. The ends lost 7 bases at V and 6 bases at J; junction bases unmatched: 6. The V gene's germline CDR1 is MDHEN and CDR2 SYDVKM. This CDR3 is CASTQGQGYEKLFF. DNA for the CDR3: TGTGCCAGCACCCAGGGACAGGGTTATGAAAAACTGTTTTTT.

This clonotype was found a few times. The chain recombines TRBV12-3 or TRBV12-4 with TRBJ2-3, with a tentative D call TRBD2 (5 bases). Trimming stripped 3 bases from V and 6 bases from J, with 13 bases between. The CDR3 covers 14 residues. For the CDR3, the DNA is TGTGCCAGCAGTTTCTTCCCTAGCAGGGATACGCAGTATTTT. Protein sequence: CASSFFPSRDTQYF.

V gene TRBV6-2 or TRBV6-3 combines with J gene TRBJ2-5; perhaps TRBD1 as D (5 bases). V dropped 6 bases and J dropped 4 bases, with 18 bases sitting between them. Germline-derived CDR1 and CDR2 are MNHEY and SVGEGT. The CDR3 has 15 residues. CDR3 sequence reads: CASRGQARRGETQYF. The DNA of the CDR3 is TGTGCCAGCAGAGGCCAGGCGAGAAGGGGAGAGACCCAGTACTTC.

This clonotype was recorded a few times. V gene TRBV11-1 combines with J gene TRBJ2-1; the match to TRBD2 covers 14 bases. Losses at the gene ends were 5 bases for V and 2 bases for J; bases not matched to a gene: 8. The CDR3 extends over 18 amino acids. Germline V gene lookup returns CDR1 SGHAT and CDR2 FQDESV (reference sequence). CDR3 coding DNA: TGTGCCAGCAGCCCGAGAAGGACTAGCGGGAGGCCCTACAATGAGCAGTTCTTC. Amino acids: CASSPRRTSGRPYNEQFF.

This clonotype was recorded many times. The J gene is TRBJ2-2, the V gene TRBV2; 12 bases match TRBD2. Unmatched junction bases numbered 7, after V lost 4 bases and J lost 1 base. Germline CDR1 is SNHLY and CDR2 is FYNNEI. The CDR3 runs to 18 residues. The CDR3 spells CASSVYILAGGNTGELFF. DNA for the CDR3: TGTGCCAGCAGTGTTTATATACTAGCGGGAGGGAACACCGGGGAGCTGTTTTTT.

A few counts support this clonotype. The rearrangement joins TRBV29-1 to TRBJ2-2; D is tentatively TRBD1 or TRBD2 (5 bases each). The germline V and J ends were trimmed by 4 bases and 3 bases, with 12 bases remaining between them. This CDR3 contains 14 residues. CDR1 is SQVTM and CDR2 is ANQGSEA in the germline V gene. The CDR3 reads CSVGPRGYTGELFF. The DNA of the CDR3 is TGCAGCGTTGGGCCGAGGGGCTACACCGGGGAGCTGTTTTTT.

The V and J genes are TRBV20-1 and TRBJ1-2, with D hard to call. Germline values: CDR1 DFQATT, CDR2 SNEGSKA (reference sequence). V was shortened by 3 bases and J by 5 bases, with 16 bases between the two germline ends. The CDR3 is 14 residues long. CDR3 loop: CSASFPQSEYGYTF. CDR3 coding DNA: TGCAGTGCTAGTTTTCCCCAGTCCGAATATGGCTACACCTTC.

This clonotype was observed at least ten times. The rearrangement uses TRBV12-3 or TRBV12-4 and TRBJ2-7; tentatively, D is TRBD1 (6 bases). CDR3 length: 14 residues. Trimming stripped 7 bases from V and 2 bases from J, with 15 bases between. This CDR3 is CASTPPGQPYEQYF. The CDR3 DNA sequence: TGTGCCAGCACCCCTCCGGGACAACCCTACGAGCAGTACTTC.

This clonotype was counted only a few times. The rearrangement links TRBV6-1 to TRBJ2-1; 10 nucleotides line up with TRBD2. This CDR3 is 15 amino acids long. CDR1 and CDR2 from the germline V gene are MNHNS and SASEGT. V dropped 6 bases and J dropped 4; count of bases not matched to a gene: 6. CDR3 sequence reads: CASSLAGVKYNEQFF. CDR3 DNA sequence: TGTGCCAGCAGCCTAGCGGGAGTAAAATACAATGAGCAGTTCTTC.

This clonotype was seen just once. The rearrangement joins TRBV6-5 to TRBJ2-3; D gene unclear. V was trimmed by 4 bases and J by 10 bases, leaving 12 bases between them. Germline lookup yields CDR1 MNHEY and CDR2 SVGAGI. This CDR3 has 12 residues. The CDR3 DNA sequence: TGTGCCAGCAGTTCGACCGAGATGGCGCAGTATTTT. Translating it yields CASSSTEMAQYF.

This clonotype was counted between two and nine times. This chain joins TRBV9 and TRBJ2-7; 8 nucleotides match TRBD2. The CDR3 contains 16 residues. V was pared by 0 bases and J by 6 bases, with 11 bases of the junction left unmatched. CDR1 SGDLS and CDR2 YYNGEE come from the germline V gene. CDR3 DNA sequence: TGTGCCAGCAGCGTAGCTCTTCACAGCGGGAGTACCGAGCAGTACTTC. Translated: CASSVALHSGSTEQYF.

This clonotype was seen a handful of times. The chain carries TRBV7-2 and TRBJ1-6, with D uncertain. V was cut by 0 bases and J by 8 bases, with 11 bases left in between. The CDR3 is 15 amino acids. The germline CDR1 and CDR2 sequences are SGHTA and FQGNSA. The CDR3 protein is CASSLAPGEYSPLHF. The CDR3 nucleotides read TGTGCCAGCAGCTTAGCCCCAGGAGAGTATTCACCCCTCCACTTT. The full variable domain, its missing parts supplied by reference TRBV7-2 and TRBJ1-6, is GAGVSQSPSNKVTEKGKDVELRCDPISGHTALYWYRQSLGQGLEFLIYFQGNSAPDKSGLPSDRFSAERTGGSVSTLTIQRTQQEDSAVYLCASSLAPGEYSPLHFGNGTRLTVT.

The sample holds a few counts of this clonotype. CDR3 amino acids: CASRSRTGTNQPQHF. The CDR3, as DNA: TGTGCCAGCAGATCAAGGACAGGTACCAATCAGCCCCAGCATTTT. The chain uses TRBV7-2 and TRBJ1-5, with TRBD1 identical over 7 bases. This CDR3 is built from 15 residues. CDR1 and CDR2 (germline): SGHTA, FQGNSA. V dropped 6 bases and J dropped 3; count of bases not matched to a gene: 8.

This chain joins TRBV21-1 and TRBJ2-7; whether TRBD2, the table's D call, matches the DNA was not checked. TRBV21-1 is termed a pseudogene. This CDR3 is 11 amino acids long. The DNA for the CDR3 is TGTGCCAGCAGCAATTGGAGCGGCTGTAACTTC. This codes for CASSNWSGCNF.

This sequence joins TRBV20-1 and TRBJ1-2; D might be TRBD1 (5 bases). The V gene's germline CDR1 is DFQATT and CDR2 SNEGSKA (reference sequence). The CDR3 is 10 residues long. With 5 bases removed from V and 8 bases from J, the gap between germline ends came to 9 bases. Here the CDR3 DNA reads TGCAGTGCTGGGGGAGCCGGCTACACCTTC. It codes for CSAGGAGYTF.

Only a few counts were recorded for this clonotype. The chain joins TRBV11-2 to TRBJ1-3, with D possibly being TRBD1 (6 bases). V lost 1 base and J lost 0, with 10 bases in between. The germline V gene has CDR1 SGHAT and CDR2 FQNNGV. The CDR3 is made up of 16 amino acids. The CDR3 DNA reads as TGTGCCAGCAGCTTAGGCCCAGGGGCCTCTGGAAACACCATATATTTT. Translation: CASSLGPGASGNTIYF.

Comment on this clonotype: A much larger clone lies a single base off, so this may be a read error. This chain connects TRBV29-1 to TRBJ2-3, with TRBD2 identical over 8 bases. The J segment lost 0 bases and the V segment lost 6 bases, leaving 8 bases of the junction unmatched. This CDR3 region has 15 residues. From germline, CDR1 is SQVTM and CDR2 ANQGSEA. CDR3 protein: CSVILAVPSTDTQYF. The CDR3, as DNA: TGCAGCGTGATACTAGCGGTCCCTAGCACAGATACGCAGTATTTT.